This T cell receptor beta chain was observed in a study of blood T cells in healthy people across ages. Study observations and caveats: Not knowing donor CMV status may have confounded expanded clonotype changes. Higher diversity and more naive CD4+ cells were features of long-lived donors, compared to aged donors.

The germline CDR1 and CDR2 sequences are LGHNA and YSLEER. Trimming took 1 base from V and 6 from J, leaving 19 bases between them. The CDR3 runs to 17 residues. A second 7 to 11 cycle PCR used barcoded and J-beta primers. Researchers report that a template-switch adaptor with 12 random nucleotides tagged each cDNA molecule. TCRdb processed the 5' RACE reads anew with MiXCR; each CDR3 protein has one entry. The sample comprises about 810,000 distinct CDR3 sequences, 35% to 40% of which are singletons, and around 13% rests with the top ten. This clonotype appeared a few times. Its antigen is not identified.

Material: blood. The V gene is TRBV4-3, the J gene TRBJ2-1; tentatively, D is TRBD1 (6 bases). The clonotype comes from a man aged 18 to 35 in good health. CDR3 coding DNA: TGCGCCAGCAGCCAAGGAGGGGGTCAGGTTTTGGGCAATGAGCAGTTCTTC. Encoded protein: CASSQGGGQVLGNEQFF.